This TCR beta chain was captured in a study of cytomegalovirus exposure and HLA in healthy donors. The PCR used 60 Vbeta and 13 Jbeta primers. Measured with immunoSEQ multiplex PCR; TCRdb has only the in-frame clones, and not every one. The sample includes roughly 120,000 clones, around 84% seen only once; the top ten take roughly 3.3%. There are 15 residues in the CDR3. Germline CDR1 is LNHNV and CDR2 is YYDKDF (reference sequence). The V end lost 1 base, the J end lost 2 bases, and 11 bases lay between the germline ends. The sample comprised PBMCs. The rearrangement links TRBV15 to TRBJ1-2; D remains unclear. The receptor was derived from a woman aged 25-40 years in good health and CMV-seropositive. This CDR3 is CATSRGGHTNYGYTF. The CDR3 nucleotides are TGTGCCACCAGCAGAGGAGGGCACACAAACTATGGCTACACCTTC.